One and the same sample provided the 28 T cell receptor beta chains below, sequenced in a study of molecular identifiers for immune sequencing clone quantification. Each CDR3 protein is one row after TCRdb ran MiXCR on the PCR reads. The sample holds 40,000 to 45,000 distinct CDR3 sequences, around 21% seen once. Sequenced input: naive CD8+ T cells from blood, with Jurkat cell RNA spiked in. Noted subset: FACS-sorted CD8+CD4-CCR7+CD45RA+ naive T cells. The receptors were sampled from a human donor in good health. Some libraries in this study had Jurkat cell RNA spiked in.

There are many counts of this clonotype. The V and J genes are TRBV27 and TRBJ2-7; a weak D match, TRBD2 (6 bases). Germline V gene lookup returns CDR1 MNHEY and CDR2 SMNVEV (reference sequence). The CDR3 spans 13 residues. V dropped 3 bases and J dropped 1 base, with 7 bases sitting between them. The CDR3, as DNA: TGTGCCAGCAGTTTGGGACTTTCCTACGAGCAGTACTTC. Its translation: CASSLGLSYEQYF.

The chain couples TRBV13 to TRBJ2-1; 7 bases are shared with TRBD2. This CDR3 spans 13 amino acids. Germline CDR1 is PRHDT and CDR2 is FYEKMQ (reference sequence). V was clipped by 6 bases and J by 6 bases; unmatched bases: 5. CDR3 protein: CASRGGDRNEQFF. The CDR3 DNA follows: TGTGCCAGCAGGGGGGGGGACCGCAATGAGCAGTTCTTC.

The chain joins TRBV7-2 to TRBJ2-2; D tentatively reads TRBD1 or TRBD2 (5 bases each). The CDR3 covers 17 residues. With 7 bases removed from V and 6 bases from J, the gap between germline ends came to 24 bases. CDR1 is SGHTA, CDR2 FQGNSA, per germline. CDR3 sequence (DNA): TGTGCCAGCACCATGGGACGGCTAGAGTCGTTCGCCGGGGAGCTGTTTTTT. This sequence encodes CASTMGRLESFAGELFF. Using reference TRBV7-2 and TRBJ2-2 for the parts outside the CDR3, the full variable domain is GAGVSQSPSNKVTEKGKDVELRCDPISGHTALYWYRQSLGQGLEFLIYFQGNSAPDKSGLPSDRFSAERTGGSVSTLTIQRTQQEDSAVYLCASTMGRLESFAGELFFGEGSRLTVL.

This clonotype was recorded at least ten times. The V and J genes are TRBV4-3 and TRBJ2-3; 8 bases are a match to TRBD2. Germline loops: CDR1 LGHNA, CDR2 YSLEER. The V segment lost 3 bases and the J segment 2 bases; nucleotides outside the gene matches: 1. This CDR3 region has 14 residues. CDR3 region: CASSHGLATDTQYF. CDR3 DNA sequence: TGCGCCAGCAGCCATGGACTAGCCACAGATACGCAGTATTTT.

This clonotype was recorded many times. The chain recombines TRBV13 with TRBJ2-3, with D possibly matching TRBD1 (6 bases). The germline V and J ends were trimmed by 5 bases and 4 bases, with 10 bases remaining between them. There are 13 residues in the CDR3. Germline V lookup: CDR1 PRHDT, CDR2 FYEKMQ (reference sequence). The CDR3 bases are TGTGCCAGCAGCATACAGGGAGCAGATACGCAGTATTTT. Its protein product is CASSIQGADTQYF.

This clonotype was picked up many times. The rearrangement links TRBV4-3 to TRBJ1-2, with D possibly matching TRBD1 (5 bases). Germline loops: CDR1 LGHNA, CDR2 YSLEER. The V end lost 1 base, the J end lost 0 bases, and 6 bases lay between the germline ends. The CDR3 extends over 14 amino acids. In DNA, the CDR3 is TGCGCCAGCAGCCAAGCGACAGCTAACTATGGCTACACCTTC. Amino acid sequence: CASSQATANYGYTF.

The sample holds many counts of this clonotype. The chain combines TRBV4-3 with TRBJ2-3; D may match TRBD1 or TRBD2 (5 bases each). Trimming took 1 base from V and 5 from J, leaving 16 bases between them. Germline V gives CDR1 LGHNA, CDR2 YSLEER. This CDR3 region has 16 residues. The CDR3 protein is CASSQARGMQGDTQYF. Written as DNA, the CDR3 is TGCGCCAGCAGCCAAGCCCGGGGCATGCAAGGAGATACGCAGTATTTT.

In its sample, this clonotype was seen many times. This chain joins TRBV7-9 and TRBJ1-6; 7 bases map to TRBD1. This CDR3 is built from 15 residues. The V segment lost 4 bases and the J segment 7 bases; nucleotides outside the gene matches: 7. Germline CDR1 SEHNR, CDR2 FQNEAQ (reference sequence). The CDR3 reads CASSSTGYGNSPLHF. CDR3 DNA: TGTGCCAGCAGCTCGACAGGGTACGGCAATTCACCCCTCCACTTT.

With regard to this clonotype: This may be a read error: a much more frequent sequence differs by one nucleotide. The chain carries TRBV30 and TRBJ2-2, with 8 positions matching TRBD1. After removal of 7 bases from V and 2 bases from J, the junction contained 9 bases not matched to a gene. From germline, CDR1 is GTSNPN and CDR2 SVGIG (reference sequence). The CDR3 sequence is 15 residues long. For the CDR3, the DNA is TGTGCCTTGAACGCCGGGACAGGCAACACCGGGGAGCTGTTTTTT. It codes for CALNAGTGNTGELFF.

V and J are TRBV6-6 and TRBJ2-2; the D gene is possibly TRBD1 (7 bases). The CDR3 has 15 amino acids. Germline V CDR1 and CDR2: MNHNY, SVGAGI (reference sequence). V gave up 6 bases and J gave up 6 bases, with 17 bases separating them. The CDR3 loop reads CASREGDRAPGELFF. In DNA form, the CDR3 reads TGTGCCAGCAGGGAGGGAGACAGGGCCCCCGGGGAGCTGTTTTTT.

This clonotype was detected ten times or more. The CDR3 nucleotides are TGTGCCAGCAGCGGACAGGTAAACACTGAAGCTTTCTTT. Protein: CASSGQVNTEAFF. The rearrangement uses TRBV7-9 and TRBJ1-1; TRBD1 matches at 7 bases. Trimming took 5 bases from V and 2 from J; bases not matched to a gene: 2. The CDR3 consists of 13 residues. Germline-derived CDR1 and CDR2 are SEHNR and FQNEAQ (reference sequence). Using reference TRBV7-9 and TRBJ1-1 for the parts outside the CDR3, the full variable domain is DTGVSQNPRHKITKRGQNVTFRCDPISEHNRLYWYRQTLGQGPEFLTYFQNEAQLEKSRLLSDRFSAERPKGSFSTLEIQRTEQGDSAMYLCASSGQVNTEAFFGQGTRLTVV.

This clonotype has ten or more counts. The V gene is TRBV10-2, the J gene TRBJ2-5; D remains ambiguous. Germline V gene lookup returns CDR1 WSHSY and CDR2 SAAADI. CDR3 length equals 14 residues. Trimming took 0 bases from V and 2 from J, leaving 7 bases between them. DNA for the CDR3: TGCGCCAGCAGTGAGTCGCATTTTCAAGAGACCCAGTACTTC. Amino acids: CASSESHFQETQYF.

This sequence joins TRBV29-1 and TRBJ2-2, with D possibly TRBD2 on 5 matching bases. Germline CDR1 is SQVTM and CDR2 is ANQGSEA. This CDR3 spans 14 amino acids. The V end was cut by 8 bases, the J end by 17 bases, with 30 bases between. CDR3 coding DNA: TGCAGCTACCGACCGGACCAGGCACCGGGGAGCCGTTTTTTT. Translation: CSYRPDQAPGSRFF.

This clonotype has only a few counts. One base away lies a much larger clone, so this may be a sequencing read error. The V and J genes are TRBV6-5 and TRBJ2-7; no clear D gene. The CDR3 is made up of 11 amino acids. The germline gives CDR1 MNHEY, CDR2 SVGAGI. The chain's CDR3 is CASSYSYEQCF. The CDR3 region has the DNA TGTGCCAGCAGTTACTCCTACGAGCAGTGCTTC.

Of note for this clonotype: One junction end does not reproduce the germline sequence, and a read error may be involved. V gene TRBV7-9 combines with J gene TRBJ2-3, with a tentative D call TRBD2 (6 bases). Germline CDR1 reads SEHNR; CDR2 reads FQNEAQ (reference sequence). CDR3 length: 15 residues. CDR3 region: CASSLAAASTDTRYF. The CDR3 bases are TGTGCTAGCAGCTTAGCGGCGGCTAGCACAGATACGCGGTATTTT.

A word on this clonotype: Being one base from a much bigger clone, this may be a read error. The chain employs TRBV9 and TRBJ2-7; perhaps TRBD2 as D (6 bases). Germline assignment: CDR1 SGDLS and CDR2 YYNGEE. The CDR3 loop spans 15 amino acids. The CDR3 nucleotides are TGTGCCAGCCGCGTTGAGTCAGGGAGGTCCTACGAGCAGTACTTC. It encodes CASRVESGRSYEQYF.

This clonotype was picked up many times. The rearrangement links TRBV19 to TRBJ2-7, with 7 bases fitting TRBD1. The CDR3 totals 13 residues. The germline V gene has CDR1 LNHDA and CDR2 SQIVND (reference sequence). The J segment lost 2 bases and the V segment lost 5 bases, leaving 3 bases of the junction unmatched. The CDR3 here is CASSPTGTYEQYF. The CDR3 coding sequence is TGTGCCAGTAGTCCGACAGGGACCTACGAGCAGTACTTC. The entire variable domain, with the rest obtained from reference TRBV19 and TRBJ2-7, is as follows: DGGITQSPKYLFRKEGQNVTLSCEQNLNHDAMYWYRQDPGQGLRLIYYSQIVNDFQKGDIAEGYSVSREKKESFPLTVTSAQKNPTAFYLCASSPTGTYEQYFGPGTRLTVT.

This clonotype was seen ten or more times. J is TRBJ2-5 and V is TRBV30; 7 bases are shared with TRBD2. This CDR3 region has 14 residues. Germline-derived CDR1 and CDR2 are GTSNPN and SVGIG (reference sequence). V lost 1 base to trimming and J lost 5 bases; unmatched junction nucleotides: 7. This CDR3 reads CAWSEGLGQETQYF. CDR3 in DNA: TGTGCCTGGAGTGAAGGACTAGGTCAGGAGACCCAGTACTTC.

Many counts were recorded for this clonotype. V is TRBV19 and J is TRBJ2-3; 10 bases align to TRBD2. This CDR3 has 14 amino acids. After removal of 7 bases from V and 4 bases from J, the junction contained 5 bases not matched to a gene. Germline-derived CDR1 and CDR2 are LNHDA and SQIVND (reference sequence). This CDR3 is CASTHLAGADTQYF. CDR3 in DNA: TGTGCCAGTACCCACCTAGCGGGAGCAGATACGCAGTATTTT.

At least ten counts were recorded for this clonotype. Germline is not matched at one junction end, which may reflect a read error. CDR3 sequence: CASSQDWTGPNTEASF. CDR3 coding DNA: TGCGCCAGCAGCCAAGATTGGACAGGGCCGAACACTGAAGCTTCCTTT. The V gene is TRBV4-3, the J gene TRBJ1-1; 8 bases align to TRBD1. This CDR3 has 16 amino acids. The germline gives CDR1 LGHNA, CDR2 YSLEER.

This clonotype occurred many times. The chain recombines TRBV2 with TRBJ2-3; 8 nucleotides line up with TRBD2. The junction had 2 bases not matched to a gene; V was cut back by 6 bases and J by 0 bases. Germline-derived CDR1 and CDR2 are SNHLY and FYNNEI. The CDR3 extends over 14 amino acids. DNA of the CDR3: TGTGCCAGCAGCGGGGGGGCTAGCACAGATACGCAGTATTTT. This encodes CASSGGASTDTQYF.

V usage is TRBV4-1 and J usage is TRBJ2-1, with 15 bases matching TRBD2. Germline trimming cut 4 bases from V and 6 bases from J; bases unmatched to any gene: 7. This CDR3 spans 17 amino acids. CDR1 and CDR2 from the germline V gene are MGHRA and YSYEKL. The CDR3 DNA reads TGCGCCAGCAGCCCCGGGACTAGCGGGGGGCGGGGCAATGAGCAGTTCTTC. This codes for CASSPGTSGGRGNEQFF.

This clonotype has ten or more counts. The rearrangement joins TRBV6-2 or TRBV6-3 to TRBJ2-2; the D gene is possibly TRBD1 (5 bases). Looked up from germline, CDR1 is MNHEY and CDR2 is SVGEGT. The CDR3 extends over 14 amino acids. Trimming removed 4 bases from V and 6 bases from J, with 12 bases in between. CDR3 region: CASSSTGSAGELFF. The CDR3 DNA is TGTGCCAGCAGTTCCACAGGAAGTGCCGGGGAGCTGTTTTTT.

The table lists this clonotype with many counts. The chain carries TRBV9 and TRBJ2-3; 7 bases are a match to TRBD2. The V gene end was trimmed by 0 bases and the J gene end by 2 bases; junction bases not matched to a gene: 9. Looked up from germline, CDR1 is SGDLS and CDR2 is YYNGEE. This CDR3 spans 17 amino acids. In DNA, the CDR3 is TGTGCCAGCAGCGTAGAATCAGCGGGGTATGCCACAGATACGCAGTATTTT. This sequence encodes CASSVESAGYATDTQYF.

The count of this clonotype is one. Just one base apart from a much larger clone, this may be a read error. This chain connects TRBV7-9 to TRBJ2-1; D call uncertain. V dropped 2 bases and J dropped 10 bases, with 12 bases sitting between them. This CDR3 has 13 residues. Germline assignment: CDR1 SEHNR and CDR2 FQNEAQ (reference sequence). As DNA, the CDR3 is TGTGCCAGCAGCTTACCATTAGTGGAGGAGCAGTTCTTC. Translated, it gives CASSLPLVEEQFF. Full variable domain (outside the CDR3, taken from reference TRBV7-9 and TRBJ2-1): DTGVSQNPRHKITKRGQNVTFRCDPISEHNRLYWYRQTLGQGPEFLTYFQNEAQLEKSRLLSDRFSAERPKGSFSTLEIQRTEQGDSAMYLCASSLPLVEEQFFGPGTRLTVL.

At least ten counts were recorded for this clonotype. The DNA for the CDR3 is TGTGCCAGTAGTATTGGACTAGCGGGGACCGCAGATACGCAGTATTTT. It translates to CASSIGLAGTADTQYF. The chain couples TRBV19 to TRBJ2-3, with TRBD2 identical over 12 bases. Germline CDR1 and CDR2: LNHDA and SQIVND (reference sequence). This CDR3 contains 16 residues. Trimming removed 3 bases from V and 4 bases from J; junction bases left unmatched: 5.

The table lists this clonotype with many counts. The rearrangement links TRBV19 to TRBJ2-5; no clear D. Trimming took 3 bases from V and 1 from J, leaving 9 bases between them. This CDR3 has 14 residues. Germline lookup yields CDR1 LNHDA and CDR2 SQIVND (reference sequence). CDR3 loop: CASSMGNSQETQYF. In DNA, the CDR3 is TGTGCCAGTAGTATGGGGAACAGCCAAGAGACCCAGTACTTC.

Regarding this clonotype: The junction differs from germline at one of its ends, possibly a read error. V usage is TRBV4-1 and J usage is TRBJ2-2; D remains ambiguous. The CDR3 contains 14 residues. Germline V gene sequence: CDR1 MGHRA, CDR2 YSYEKL. CDR3 protein: CASSEIRNTRELFF. The CDR3, as DNA: TGCGCCAGCAGTGAAATTAGGAACACCAGGGAGCTGTTTTTT.